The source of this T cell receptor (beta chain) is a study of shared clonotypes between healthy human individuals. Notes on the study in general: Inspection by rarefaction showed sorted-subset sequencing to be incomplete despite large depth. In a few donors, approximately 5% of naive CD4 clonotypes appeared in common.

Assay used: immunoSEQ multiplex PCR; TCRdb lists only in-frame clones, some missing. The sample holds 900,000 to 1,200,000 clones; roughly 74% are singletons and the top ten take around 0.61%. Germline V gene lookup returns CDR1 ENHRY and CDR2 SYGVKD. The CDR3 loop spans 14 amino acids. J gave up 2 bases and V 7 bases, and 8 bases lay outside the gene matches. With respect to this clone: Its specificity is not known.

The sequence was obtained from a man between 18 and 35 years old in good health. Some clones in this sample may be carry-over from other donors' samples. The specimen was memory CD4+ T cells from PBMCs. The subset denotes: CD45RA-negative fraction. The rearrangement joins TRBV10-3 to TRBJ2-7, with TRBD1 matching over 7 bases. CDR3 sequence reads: CAINQGDGPYEQYF. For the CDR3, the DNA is TGTGCCATCAACCAGGGGGACGGGCCCTACGAGCAGTACTTC.